A single sample is the source of the 24 T cell receptor beta chains below, sequenced in a study of cytomegalovirus exposure and HLA in healthy donors. Amplification used 60 Vbeta primers and 13 Jbeta primers. Assay: immunoSEQ multiplex PCR; the TCRdb copy retains only in-frame clones and omits some. The data contain 150,000 to 200,000 clones, roughly 83% of them singletons. Sequencing was carried out using PBMCs. The receptors stem from a woman aged 45-65 years in good health and CMV-seronegative.

V and J are TRBV11-2 and TRBJ2-3; the match to TRBD2 covers 8 bases. There are 14 residues in the CDR3. The V segment lost 5 bases and the J segment 8 bases; nucleotides outside the gene matches: 9. Germline values: CDR1 SGHAT, CDR2 FQNNGV. In DNA, the CDR3 is TGTGCCAGCAGCCCACCCTCCCTAGCGGGTACGCAGTATTTT. It yields the protein CASSPPSLAGTQYF.

The genes are TRBV5-1 and TRBJ2-1; D is possibly TRBD2 (5 bases). The CDR3 contains 17 residues. V lost 5 bases and J 0 bases, leaving 18 bases between the germline ends. Germline lookup yields CDR1 SGHRS and CDR2 YFSETQ. The DNA of the CDR3 is TGCGCCAGCAGATCCCTGTCCGGGGAGAGCTCCTACAATGAGCAGTTCTTC. This codes for CASRSLSGESSYNEQFF.

V usage is TRBV30 and J usage is TRBJ2-5; D is perhaps TRBD1 (5 bases). The CDR3 has 12 residues. V lost 2 bases and J 5 bases, leaving 9 bases between the germline ends. The germline CDR1 and CDR2 sequences are GTSNPN and SVGIG (reference sequence). Written as DNA, the CDR3 is TGTGCCTGGAGTAAGGGGTCGGAGACCCAGTACTTC. This codes for CAWSKGSETQYF.

The CDR3 DNA follows: TGTGCCAGTAGTGCCCACAGGGGTGGCGAGACCCAGTACTTC. It translates to CASSAHRGGETQYF. This chain connects TRBV19 to TRBJ2-5, with 7 positions matching TRBD1. The V gene end was trimmed by 5 bases and the J gene end by 5 bases; junction bases not matched to a gene: 8. There are 14 residues in the CDR3. Germline V CDR1 and CDR2: LNHDA, SQIVND (reference sequence).

V is TRBV21-1 and J is TRBJ1-2. TRBV21-1 has pseudogene status. The CDR3 runs 16 residues. The CDR3 here is CASSRAGTGGRYGYTF. In nucleotides, the CDR3 is TGTGCCAGCAGCAGGGCGGGTACCGGGGGGAGATATGGCTACACCTTC.

The V and J genes are TRBV9 and TRBJ2-5; 11 nucleotides line up with TRBD2. This CDR3 region has 17 residues. Looked up from germline, CDR1 is SGDLS and CDR2 is YYNGEE. V dropped 0 bases and J dropped 5; count of bases not matched to a gene: 9. CDR3 DNA sequence: TGTGCCAGCAGCGTAGGGAATAGCGGGAGGGTGTATGAGACCCAGTACTTC. Its translation: CASSVGNSGRVYETQYF.

V gene TRBV4-2 combines with J gene TRBJ1-1, with D unclear. The CDR3 runs to 12 residues. The V end lost 1 base, the J end lost 7 bases, and 7 bases lay between the germline ends. Per the germline V gene, CDR1 is LGHNA and CDR2 is YNFKEQ. In DNA form, the CDR3 reads TGTGCCAGCAGCCAAGCCGGGGTTGAAGCTTTCTTT. This codes for CASSQAGVEAFF.

This chain connects TRBV28 to TRBJ2-7; tentative D call: TRBD1 (6 bases). Germline CDR1 is MDHEN and CDR2 is SYDVKM. Trimming stripped 6 bases from V and 4 bases from J, with 16 bases between. The CDR3 runs to 14 residues. The CDR3 region is CASRQPQGMYEQYF. As DNA, the CDR3 is TGTGCCAGCAGGCAGCCACAGGGTATGTACGAGCAGTACTTC.

The chain has TRBV4-3 and TRBJ1-2; no definite D call. CDR1 and CDR2 (germline): LGHNA, YSLEER. The CDR3 spans 13 residues. V lost 1 base and J lost 4, with 7 bases in between. The CDR3 region is CASSQGATYGYTF. The CDR3 DNA sequence: TGCGCCAGCAGCCAAGGGGCAACCTATGGCTACACCTTC.

The chain uses TRBV6-1 and TRBJ2-6; perhaps TRBD2 as D (5 bases). The CDR3 contains 14 residues. Germline values: CDR1 MNHNS, CDR2 SASEGT. V shed 6 bases and J shed 0 bases, with 6 bases lying between them. The CDR3: CASRGSSGANVLTF. CDR3 coding DNA: TGTGCCAGCAGAGGGAGCTCTGGGGCCAACGTCCTGACTTTC.

The rearrangement joins TRBV7-3 to TRBJ1-3, with unresolved D. CDR3 length: 14 residues. V shed 1 base and J shed 0 bases, with 4 bases lying between them. Germline assignment: CDR1 SGHTA and CDR2 FQGTGA. CDR3 in amino acids: CASSLSGSGNTIYF. The CDR3 coding sequence is TGTGCCAGCAGCTTAAGCGGCTCTGGAAACACCATATATTTT.

This clone has more than one count but fewer than ten. This chain uses TRBV14 with TRBJ2-1, with TRBD2 as a possible D gene (5 bases). V lost 3 bases, J lost 10 bases, and 13 bases lay in between. The germline CDR1 and CDR2 sequences are SGHDN and FVKESK. The CDR3 has 13 residues. CDR3 protein: CASSQLSVGEQFF. CDR3 nucleotides: TGTGCCAGCAGCCAGCTTAGCGTCGGGGAGCAGTTCTTC.

The chain uses TRBV28 and TRBJ1-5; tentatively, D is TRBD1 (5 bases). The CDR3 has 15 residues. Germline CDR1 MDHEN, CDR2 SYDVKM. Trimming removed 3 bases from V and 6 bases from J, with 15 bases in between. The CDR3 nucleotides are TGTGCCAGCAGTTTGTCTGCAGGGAAGGGTCAGCCCCAGCATTTT. It yields the protein CASSLSAGKGQPQHF. Variable domain in full (rest from reference TRBV28 and TRBJ1-5): DVKVTQSSRYLVKRTGEKVFLECVQDMDHENMFWYRQDPGLGLRLIYFSYDVKMKEKGDIPEGYSVSREKKERFSLILESASTNQTSMYLCASSLSAGKGQPQHFGDGTRLSIL.

This chain uses TRBV5-1 with TRBJ1-5; D is unclear. This CDR3 spans 12 amino acids. V shed 7 bases and J shed 7 bases, with 12 bases lying between them. Germline lookup yields CDR1 SGHRS and CDR2 YFSETQ. CDR3 loop: CASSAGRQPQHF. In nucleotides, the CDR3 is TGCGCCAGCTCTGCGGGTAGACAGCCCCAGCATTTT.

J is TRBJ2-7 and V is TRBV19; possibly TRBD2 for D (7 bases). Germline CDR1 reads LNHDA; CDR2 reads SQIVND (reference sequence). The ends were cut back, 5 bases at V and 9 bases at J, with 11 bases in the middle. The CDR3 is 11 residues long. The CDR3 DNA follows: TGTGCCAGTAGTTGGGGGGGGCGGCAGTACTTC. It encodes CASSWGGRQYF.

In nucleotides, the CDR3 is TGCAGCGTTGACCTAGCGGGAGGCGCCTACGAGCAGTACTTC. Its protein product is CSVDLAGGAYEQYF. The rearrangement links TRBV29-1 to TRBJ2-7; 11 bases are a match to TRBD2. V lost 3 bases, J lost 2 bases, and 3 bases stayed unmatched. The CDR3 is 14 residues long. Germline V gene sequence: CDR1 SQVTM, CDR2 ANQGSEA.

This clone was detected once. The chain has TRBV6-5 and TRBJ2-1; TRBD2 matches at 14 bases. Germline V gene sequence: CDR1 MNHEY, CDR2 SVGAGI. The junction had 9 bases not matched to a gene; V was cut back by 5 bases and J by 12 bases. The length of the CDR3 is 15 residues. The CDR3 DNA reads TGTGCCAGCAGTCCCCCGGGACTAGCGGGAGTGTCGCAGTTCTTC. Protein: CASSPPGLAGVSQFF.

The chain is built from TRBV28 and TRBJ1-2, with no clear D. Germline CDR1 is MDHEN and CDR2 is SYDVKM. V lost 6 bases, J lost 0 bases, and 11 bases lay in between. CDR3 length: 14 residues. The DNA of the CDR3 is TGTGCCAGCAGCGTAGCTCCTGCTAACTATGGCTACACCTTC. It is translated as CASSVAPANYGYTF.

This chain uses TRBV27 with TRBJ2-3; D perhaps matches TRBD2 (6 bases). Germline CDR1 and CDR2: MNHEY and SMNVEV (reference sequence). The CDR3 has 15 residues. The V end lost 6 bases, the J end lost 2 bases, and 15 bases lay between the germline ends. CDR3: CASSLGGIVTDTQYF. CDR3 DNA sequence: TGTGCCAGCAGCCTAGGCGGGATTGTCACAGATACGCAGTATTTT.

V is TRBV9 and J is TRBJ1-3; D is ambiguous. The CDR3 is 13 residues long. Looked up from germline, CDR1 is SGDLS and CDR2 is YYNGEE. The germline V and J ends were trimmed by 4 bases and 4 bases, with 9 bases remaining between them. CDR3 residues: CASSTMEGNTIYF. CDR3 in DNA: TGTGCCAGCAGCACCATGGAGGGAAACACCATATATTTT.

The chain employs TRBV6-6 and TRBJ2-5; tentative D call: TRBD1 (5 bases). The J call is uncertain, as TRBJ2-7 better fits the DNA end. From germline, CDR1 is MNHNY and CDR2 SVGAGI (reference sequence). The CDR3 covers 12 residues. CDR3 residues: CASSFRQYEQYF. The DNA of the CDR3 is TGTGCCAGCAGTTTTCGACAGTACGAGCAGTACTTC.

The rearrangement joins TRBV5-4 to TRBJ2-1; 11 positions agree with TRBD2. Losses at the gene ends were 1 base for V and 7 bases for J; bases not matched to a gene: 7. The CDR3 runs to 16 residues. Germline values: CDR1 SGHNT, CDR2 YYREEE (reference sequence). Written as DNA, the CDR3 is TGTGCCAGCAGCTTGACCCTAGCGGGAGGTAGGAATGAGCAGTTCTTC. Amino acids: CASSLTLAGGRNEQFF.

The chain combines TRBV29-1 with TRBJ2-5; the match to TRBD1 covers 10 bases. The CDR3 has 13 amino acids. Trimming cost V 5 bases and J 5 bases; bases outside gene matches: 5. Germline assignment: CDR1 SQVTM and CDR2 ANQGSEA. The CDR3 coding sequence is TGCAGCGTTAGGGACAGGGGCGGTGAGACCCAGTACTTC. It translates to CSVRDRGGETQYF. The entire variable domain, with the rest obtained from reference TRBV29-1 and TRBJ2-5, is as follows: SAVISQKPSRDICQRGTSLTIQCQVDSQVTMMFWYRQQPGQSLTLIATANQGSEATYESGFVIDKFPISRPNLTFSTLTVSNMSPEDSSIYLCSVRDRGGETQYFGPGTRLLVL.

The chain carries TRBV2 and TRBJ2-1, with 11 bases that match TRBD2. This CDR3 contains 14 residues. The J segment lost 14 bases and the V segment lost 4 bases, leaving 10 bases of the junction unmatched. Per the germline V gene, CDR1 is SNHLY and CDR2 is FYNNEI. CDR3 amino acids: CASSALAGGPGEFF. The CDR3 region has the DNA TGTGCCAGCAGTGCTCTAGCGGGAGGCCCGGGGGAGTTCTTC. Complete variable domain (other parts from reference TRBV2 and TRBJ2-1): EPEVTQTPSHQVTQMGQEVILRCVPISNHLYFYWYRQILGQKVEFLVSFYNNEISEKSEIFDDQFSVERPDGSNFTLKIRSTKLEDSAMYFCASSALAGGPGEFFGPGTRLTVL.